The 28 T cell receptor beta chains below come from one sample, sequenced in a study of blood T cell repertoires in COVID-19. Sequenced by immunoSEQ multiplex PCR; TCRdb stores in-frame clones only, minus some. The sample comprises several thousand clones, approximately 86% of which are singletons, and roughly a fifth rests with the top ten. Sample: peripheral blood. The receptors were gathered from a human donor in a cohort sampled during active COVID-19.

The chain uses TRBV4-2 and TRBJ2-7; tentatively, D is TRBD2 (5 bases). CDR1 and CDR2 from the germline V gene are LGHNA and YNFKEQ. V lost 0 bases and J 1 base, leaving 10 bases between the germline ends. This CDR3 is 15 amino acids long. This CDR3 reads CASSQEGGGSYEQYF. The CDR3 bases are TGTGCCAGCAGCCAAGAGGGCGGCGGGTCCTACGAGCAGTACTTC.

This chain uses TRBV7-2 with TRBJ1-1, with a weak D call TRBD1 (6 bases). The CDR3 length is 13 residues. In germline, CDR1 is SGHTA, CDR2 FQGNSA. Deletions cut 5 bases from V and 1 base from J, with 8 bases between. The CDR3 bases are TGTGCCAGCAGCGAACAGGGGAACACTGAAGCTTTCTTT. Translating gives CASSEQGNTEAFF.

The V gene is TRBV11-2, the J gene TRBJ1-3; D ambiguous. The V end lost 1 base, the J end lost 5 bases, and 9 bases lay between the germline ends. CDR3 size: 14 residues. Per germline, CDR1 SGHAT and CDR2 FQNNGV. The CDR3 sequence is CASSLGGYRNTIYF. For the CDR3, the DNA is TGTGCCAGCAGCTTAGGAGGGTACAGAAACACCATATATTTT.

This rearrangement joins TRBV20-1 to TRBJ2-3; 10 nucleotides match TRBD2. The V and J ends lost 3 bases and 1 base, in that order; junction bases with no gene match: 10. Germline lookup yields CDR1 DFQATT and CDR2 SNEGSKA (reference sequence). The CDR3 spans 17 residues. The CDR3 sequence: CSASYSGGAGGTDTQYF. DNA of the CDR3: TGCAGTGCTAGTTACAGCGGGGGGGCAGGTGGCACAGATACGCAGTATTTT.

This chain joins TRBV11-2 and TRBJ1-6; no clear D gene. V was clipped by 3 bases and J by 6 bases, with 15 bases between them. The germline V gene has CDR1 SGHAT and CDR2 FQNNGV. The CDR3 has 16 amino acids. CDR3 DNA sequence: TGTGCCAGCAGCTTGAGGGTACCTGGATTTAATTCACCCCTCCACTTT. It encodes CASSLRVPGFNSPLHF.

The V call is TRBV28, the J call TRBJ2-3, with D perhaps matching TRBD1 (5 bases). Deletions cut 6 bases from V and 0 bases from J, with 19 bases between. The CDR3 extends over 17 amino acids. Per germline, CDR1 MDHEN and CDR2 SYDVKM. CDR3 bases: TGTGCCAGCAGCAATCCCCCTCGACAGACTAGCACAGATACGCAGTATTTT. The encoded protein is CASSNPPRQTSTDTQYF. The full variable domain, completed using reference TRBV28 and TRBJ2-3, is DVKVTQSSRYLVKRTGEKVFLECVQDMDHENMFWYRQDPGLGLRLIYFSYDVKMKEKGDIPEGYSVSREKKERFSLILESASTNQTSMYLCASSNPPRQTSTDTQYFGPGTRLTVL.

The chain joins TRBV6-6 to TRBJ1-4; D perhaps matches TRBD1 (6 bases). The V end lost 3 bases, the J end lost 7 bases, and 12 bases lay between the germline ends. The CDR3 is 14 amino acids. Germline values: CDR1 MNHNY, CDR2 SVGAGI (reference sequence). The CDR3 DNA reads TGTGCCAGCAGTTATCAGGGAGGGGGTGAAAAACTGTTTTTT. Its translation is CASSYQGGGEKLFF.

This chain links TRBV2 with TRBJ2-3, with TRBD1 matching 7 bases. The CDR3 is 14 amino acids. Germline V CDR1 and CDR2: SNHLY, FYNNEI. The ends lost 5 bases at V and 3 bases at J; junction bases unmatched: 5. CDR3 protein: CASSLGTATDTQYF. The CDR3 nucleotides are TGTGCCAGCAGTTTAGGGACAGCTACAGATACGCAGTATTTT.

This chain joins TRBV4-3 and TRBJ2-7; 15 nucleotides align to TRBD2. V gave up 3 bases and J gave up 4 bases; unmatched junction bases: 1. The CDR3 totals 15 residues. CDR1 and CDR2 (germline): LGHNA, YSLEER. This CDR3 reads CASSQGLAGGYEQYF. CDR3 sequence (DNA): TGCGCCAGCAGCCAGGGACTAGCGGGAGGTTACGAGCAGTACTTC.

The chain couples TRBV9 to TRBJ2-3, with 14 bases lining up with TRBD2. J lost 8 bases, V lost 0 bases, and 8 bases had no gene match. Looked up from germline, CDR1 is SGDLS and CDR2 is YYNGEE. The CDR3 length is 17 residues. The CDR3 DNA sequence: TGTGCCAGCAGCGTAGCTCCCGGGACTAGCGGGAGTGCTACGCAGTATTTT. Its translation: CASSVAPGTSGSATQYF.

V is TRBV6-2 or TRBV6-3 and J is TRBJ2-1, with 7 positions matching TRBD1. This CDR3 spans 17 amino acids. From germline, CDR1 is MNHEY and CDR2 SVGEGT. The V gene end was trimmed by 5 bases and the J gene end by 4 bases; junction bases not matched to a gene: 14. The chain's CDR3 is CASSPQDRSIVYNEQFF. The CDR3 region has the DNA TGTGCCAGCAGTCCACAGGACAGGTCCATAGTTTACAATGAGCAGTTCTTC.

V gene TRBV9 combines with J gene TRBJ2-3; D is unresolved. CDR3 size: 12 residues. The V and J ends lost 4 bases and 2 bases respectively, with 5 bases between them. The germline CDR1 and CDR2 sequences are SGDLS and YYNGEE. The CDR3 is CASSPSTDTQYF. CDR3 sequence (DNA): TGTGCCAGCAGCCCATCCACAGATACGCAGTATTTT.

This chain links TRBV11-2 with TRBJ1-4; 7 bases align to TRBD1. The CDR3 is 13 residues long. Germline CDR1 is SGHAT and CDR2 is FQNNGV. Unmatched junction bases numbered 0, after V lost 2 bases and J lost 6 bases. This chain's CDR3 is CASSLRGHEKLFF. The CDR3 DNA sequence: TGTGCCAGCAGCTTAAGGGGGCATGAAAAACTGTTTTTT. Using reference TRBV11-2 and TRBJ1-4 for the parts outside the CDR3, the full variable domain is EAGVAQSPRYKIIEKRQSVAFWCNPISGHATLYWYQQILGQGPKLLIQFQNNGVVDDSQLPKDRFSAERLKGVDSTLKIQPAKLEDSAVYLCASSLRGHEKLFFGSGTQLSVL.

The chain uses TRBV2 and TRBJ2-3; possibly TRBD1 for D (5 bases). Deletions cut 6 bases from V and 9 bases from J, with 13 bases between. Germline V gene sequence: CDR1 SNHLY, CDR2 FYNNEI. The length of the CDR3 is 12 residues. The DNA for the CDR3 is TGTGCCAGCAGATCGACAGAGTCAACGCAGTATTTT. The encoded protein is CASRSTESTQYF.

The genes are TRBV18 and TRBJ2-7, with TRBD2 as a possible D gene (6 bases). This CDR3 comprises 19 residues. The V end lost 1 base, the J end lost 0 bases, and 22 bases lay between the germline ends. Germline V CDR1 and CDR2: KGHSH, LQKENI. The CDR3 DNA follows: TGTGCCAGCTCACCACTCCCCAATGCGGGGCAGTCTAGCTCCTACGAGCAGTACTTC. The encoded protein is CASSPLPNAGQSSSYEQYF.

V and J are TRBV7-3 and TRBJ2-3; D is unresolved. There are 13 residues in the CDR3. The V end was cut by 4 bases, the J end by 3 bases, with 8 bases between. Germline V gene sequence: CDR1 SGHTA, CDR2 FQGTGA. CDR3 nucleotide sequence: TGTGCCAGCAGCTCGGAGCCTACAGATACGCAGTATTTT. The encoded protein is CASSSEPTDTQYF.

V and J are TRBV24-1 and TRBJ2-1; TRBD2 agrees at 8 bases. Looked up from germline, CDR1 is KGHDR and CDR2 is SFDVKD. The length of the CDR3 is 17 residues. After removal of 7 bases from V and 4 bases from J, the junction contained 14 bases not matched to a gene. DNA of the CDR3: TGTGCCACCAGCTCGGGAGGGTTAAGCGACCGGTACAATGAGCAGTTCTTC. It translates to CATSSGGLSDRYNEQFF.

On this clone: One end of the junction does not line up with germline, which may come from a read error. The chain employs TRBV10-3 and TRBJ2-7; weak D call: TRBD2 (5 bases). The germline V gene has CDR1 ENHRY and CDR2 SYGVKD. The CDR3 length is 12 residues. The CDR3 DNA reads TGTGCCATCAGCCCCGATCGGGAACGAAGGCACTTC. Translated: CAISPDRERRHF.

The V gene is TRBV2, the J gene TRBJ2-3; 15 bases fit TRBD2. The CDR3 has 15 amino acids. V gave up 7 bases and J gave up 5 bases; unmatched junction bases: 4. From germline, CDR1 is SNHLY and CDR2 FYNNEI. The CDR3: CASTGLAGGLDTQYF. The CDR3 coding sequence is TGTGCCAGCACGGGACTAGCGGGGGGATTAGATACGCAGTATTTT.

This chain connects TRBV18 to TRBJ2-2; TRBD1 matches at 8 bases. CDR1 is KGHSH, CDR2 LQKENI, per germline. Trimming removed 3 bases from V and 3 bases from J; junction bases left unmatched: 3. The CDR3 is 15 amino acids. CDR3 coding DNA: TGTGCCAGCTCACCGCAGGGGGCGGACACCGGGGAGCTGTTTTTT. Translating gives CASSPQGADTGELFF.

Notes on this clone: Germline is not matched at one junction end, which may reflect a read error. The V call is TRBV4-1, the J call TRBJ1-2, with TRBD1 matching 10 bases. The V gene's germline CDR1 is MGHRA and CDR2 YSYEKL. This CDR3 region has 13 residues. The CDR3 DNA is TGCGCCAGCAGCCAAGAAGTTCGGGAGGGACAGGGGTTC. Encoded protein: CASSQEVREGQGF.

The chain joins TRBV9 to TRBJ2-1; 11 bases are shared with TRBD2. The length of the CDR3 is 16 residues. CDR1 and CDR2 (germline): SGDLS, YYNGEE. Trimming cost V 2 bases and J 4 bases; bases outside gene matches: 5. In DNA, the CDR3 is TGTGCCAGCAGCGTTTTAGCGGGAGGGGCGTACAATGAGCAGTTCTTC. This sequence encodes CASSVLAGGAYNEQFF.

The gene calls are TRBV18 and TRBJ2-1; D is undetermined. The CDR3 runs 17 residues. Per the germline V gene, CDR1 is KGHSH and CDR2 is LQKENI. Trimming cost V 3 bases and J 6 bases, with 21 bases left between them. The CDR3 nucleotides are TGTGCCAGCTCACCCGATGGTGGGTATTCGGAGACCAATGAGCAGTTCTTC. This translates into CASSPDGGYSETNEQFF.

V is TRBV18 and J is TRBJ2-5; perhaps TRBD2 as D (5 bases). V dropped 1 base and J dropped 4 bases, with 7 bases sitting between them. The germline V gene encodes CDR1 KGHSH and CDR2 LQKENI. This CDR3 has 13 residues. CDR3 loop: CASSPRGIETQYF. The CDR3 coding sequence is TGTGCCAGCTCACCACGAGGGATAGAGACCCAGTACTTC.

The V gene is TRBV4-1, the J gene TRBJ1-6; 10 bases align to TRBD1. The ends lost 3 bases at V and 8 bases at J; junction bases unmatched: 10. The V gene's germline CDR1 is MGHRA and CDR2 YSYEKL. This CDR3 comprises 17 residues. For the CDR3, the DNA is TGCGCCAGCAGCCACGTCCCGGGACAGGGGAGGGATTCACCCCTCCACTTT. Translated, it gives CASSHVPGQGRDSPLHF.

This clone was seen only once. The chain combines TRBV3-1 (or the pseudogene TRBV3-2) with TRBJ2-1; 7 bases agree with TRBD2. Germline values: CDR1 LGHDT, CDR2 YNNKEL (reference sequence). Losses at the gene ends were 8 bases for V and 5 bases for J; bases not matched to a gene: 12. The CDR3 is 15 amino acids. The CDR3 DNA reads TGTGCCAGCGGGTTTGCTAGCGGACCGGACAATGAGCAGTTCTTC. It translates to CASGFASGPDNEQFF.

The CDR3, as DNA: TGTGCCAGCAGCCCTCGGGGGGGCCCGAACACCGGGGAGCTGTTTTTT. Its protein product is CASSPRGGPNTGELFF. This chain connects TRBV14 to TRBJ2-2; 8 bases align to TRBD2. V lost 4 bases to trimming and J lost 0 bases; unmatched junction nucleotides: 4. CDR1 and CDR2 (germline): SGHDN, FVKESK. The CDR3 has 16 amino acids. The complete variable domain, with remaining parts taken from reference TRBV14 and TRBJ2-2, reads EAGVTQFPSHSVIEKGQTVTLRCDPISGHDNLYWYRRVMGKEIKFLLHFVKESKQDESGMPNNRFLAERTGGTYSTLKVQPAELEDSGVYFCASSPRGGPNTGELFFGEGSRLTVL.

J is TRBJ2-7 and V is TRBV28; a weak D match, TRBD1 (6 bases). V lost 6 bases and J 6 bases, leaving 15 bases between the germline ends. The CDR3 is made up of 13 amino acids. The germline V gene encodes CDR1 MDHEN and CDR2 SYDVKM. The CDR3 DNA reads TGTGCCAGCAGCTCCCCAACAGGGCTCGAGCAGTACTTC. Translated: CASSSPTGLEQYF.